This T cell receptor beta chain was identified during a study of T cells in Graves' hyperthyroidism and ophthalmopathy. Amplification yielded TCR beta CDR3 regions, with RNA transcripts as the source. The HTBI primer set was used in a first-round RT-PCR of the TCR CDR3. Each CDR3 protein gets one entry after TCRdb re-called the multiplex PCR reads with MiXCR. The table shows a few hundred thousand distinct CDR3 sequences, with about 13% occurring only once. This clonotype has at least ten counts. V was cut by 5 bases and J by 10 bases, with 24 bases left in between. Germline assignment: CDR1 SGHAT and CDR2 FQNNGV. The CDR3 runs to 16 residues.

The clonotype comes from a woman aged 18-29 years with Graves' hyperthyroidism. The sequencing input was blood. V is TRBV11-2 and J is TRBJ2-1, with D maybe TRBD2 (5 bases). The CDR3 DNA reads as TGTGCCAGCAGCACCCGCTACGGCGGGTCCCCCAAAGAGCAGTTCTTC. Translated: CASSTRYGGSPKEQFF.